This TCR beta chain was captured in a study of cytomegalovirus exposure and HLA in healthy donors (dated by TCRdb to about 2017). For the study in its entirety: A later analysis indicated that the 95 to 150 validation repertoires were generated on the platform also employed for the 650 to 850 repertoires of the first cohort. The study aimed to test whether cataloging public T cell receptors could reveal signatures of past pathogen exposure. Besides the first cohort of some 670 subjects, a separate validation cohort made up of 120 different subjects was used. The study combined high-throughput TCR immunosequencing, statistical association of individual TCRs with disease status, and machine learning to predict cytomegalovirus infection status. Results the study describes overall, beyond this receptor: Cytomegalovirus status was reported to be diagnosed by the classifier with high specificity and sensitivity in both the original and validation cohorts. A later analysis lacked HLA typing for the validation cohort, so it scored co-occurrence in that cohort across all 120 repertoires. A total of some 180 TCR beta chains were listed by the study as associated with cytomegalovirus. In vitro tests confirmed that three of the cytomegalovirus-associated TCR beta chains recognize cytomegalovirus antigens. Most TCR sequences were seen in very few donors, while some public TCRs were found in many individuals. According to the authors, the approach could potentially be generalized to other disease states and immunological phenotypes. A later analysis found that TCRs clustered in the first cohort also tended to co-occur in the roughly 120 validation repertoires, with approximately 94% of cluster scores above 0.

The library was generated by the immunoSEQ multiplex PCR assay. On the authors' methods: A statistical classification framework was developed to diagnose cytomegalovirus status using the catalog of TCR beta chain sequences. The table comes from immuneACCESS by way of TCRdb, which keeps in-frame sequences with V and J called. Part of the clones is missing from these tables; in studies checked, under half for an unresolved V gene and the rest for unknown reasons. From that table come the V and J calls and clone size; the DNA was used to work out D and trimming. This sample has 200,000 or so clones in its table, and 70% to 85% of those were observed once. Clones ranked in the top ten supply roughly 13% of the sample. Donors formed part of the validation cohort, which comprised over a hundred subjects and was distinct from the first cohort of 670 or so subjects. As for this clone: What antigen it recognizes has not been identified. Per-base qualities were not stored, and no clone one base away is much larger.

The clonotype was recovered from a woman in her 30s in good health and CMV-seropositive. Input material: PBMCs.

At the DNA level, the sequence is TGTGCCAGCTTGGGACAGACCCTCCTACCCTACGAGCAGTACTTC. Its protein product is CASLGQTLLPYEQYF. The receptor chain draws on TRBV6-1 and TRBJ2-7; TRBD1 lines up with 7 middle nucleotides. CDR1 and CDR2 are drawn from the germline V gene: MNHNS, SASEGT. The CDR3 runs 15 residues from the cysteine to the phenylalanine. Here the CDR3 DNA is all that survives: 45 bases in frame from base 1. V lost 8 bases and J lost 2 bases, and the count of bases not matched to a germline gene is 12.